This entry lists 15 T cell receptor beta chains sequenced from one sample in a study of vaccination effects on CD4 cells after COVID-19. Using immunoSEQ multiplex PCR, the repertoire was profiled, and TCRdb retains in-frame clones only, with some absent. This sample has about 38,000 clones; roughly 70% occur once, and the top ten carry around 21%. Antigen-specific CD4+ T cells expanded by the ViraFEST assay with viral peptide pools were then sequenced. Culture lasted about ten days before CD4+ T cell isolation. Each vaccine recipient was nucleocapsid antibody negative and had no prior SARS-CoV-2 infection. Antigen specificity for these receptors is unknown. The sequencing used CD4+ T cells from PBMCs cultured with SARS-CoV-2 spike peptides, collected before COVID-19 vaccination. All receptors derive from a human donor who received a COVID-19 vaccine.

The chain uses TRBV7-9 and TRBJ1-1; D possibly corresponds to TRBD1 (6 bases). The CDR3 sequence is 14 residues long. Looked up from germline, CDR1 is SEHNR and CDR2 is FQNEAQ (reference sequence). Trimming cost V 5 bases and J 4 bases, with 14 bases left between them. The CDR3 sequence is CASSPQGKITEAFF. In DNA, the CDR3 is TGTGCCAGCAGCCCACAGGGTAAGATCACTGAAGCTTTCTTT.

The gene calls are TRBV4-2 and TRBJ1-1, with D possibly matching TRBD1 (5 bases). V lost 0 bases, J lost 2 bases, and 13 bases lay in between. CDR3 length: 16 residues. Germline CDR1 LGHNA, CDR2 YNFKEQ. The CDR3 spells CASSQDPRDVNTEAFF. The CDR3 DNA reads as TGTGCCAGCAGCCAAGATCCCAGGGACGTAAACACTGAAGCTTTCTTT.

This chain uses TRBV30 with TRBJ1-2; TRBD1 matches at 8 bases. Trimming took 5 bases from V and 4 from J; bases not matched to a gene: 6. CDR3 length: 13 amino acids. From germline, CDR1 is GTSNPN and CDR2 SVGIG (reference sequence). The CDR3 sequence is CAWGKQGVYGYTF. In DNA form, the CDR3 reads TGTGCCTGGGGTAAACAGGGGGTCTATGGCTACACCTTC.

The chain recombines TRBV7-9 with TRBJ1-1; D gene uncertain. Trimming removed 1 base at V and 0 bases at J, with 6 bases between. The CDR3 has 14 amino acids. The germline gives CDR1 SEHNR, CDR2 FQNEAQ (reference sequence). The CDR3 spells CASSLEGLNTEAFF. CDR3 nucleotide sequence: TGTGCCAGCAGCTTAGAGGGTCTGAACACTGAAGCTTTCTTT.

V gene TRBV18 combines with J gene TRBJ2-5; D is unresolved. The CDR3 contains 14 residues. Trimming pared 3 bases from V and 5 bases from J, leaving 13 bases between. Per germline, CDR1 KGHSH and CDR2 LQKENI. The CDR3 nucleotides are TGTGCCAGCTCACCTCCCATGACACGGGAGACCCAGTACTTC. Protein product: CASSPPMTRETQYF.

The genes are TRBV19 and TRBJ1-2; D gene unclear. This CDR3 is 13 amino acids long. V lost 1 base, J lost 5 bases, and 8 bases lay in between. Germline lookup yields CDR1 LNHDA and CDR2 SQIVND (reference sequence). Here the CDR3 reads CASSIGGRYGYTF. The DNA of the CDR3 is TGTGCCAGTAGTATAGGAGGGCGGTATGGCTACACCTTC.

The chain has TRBV9 and TRBJ1-3, with D hard to call. V gave up 0 bases and J gave up 4 bases, with 5 bases separating them. The CDR3 consists of 13 residues. The germline V gene encodes CDR1 SGDLS and CDR2 YYNGEE. CDR3 loop: CASSVVTGNTIYF. CDR3 nucleotides: TGTGCCAGCAGCGTAGTGACCGGAAACACCATATATTTT.

The gene calls are TRBV18 and TRBJ1-5; D is possibly TRBD1 (5 bases). In germline, CDR1 is KGHSH, CDR2 LQKENI. The CDR3 runs 12 residues. V was clipped by 6 bases and J by 9 bases, with 12 bases between them. The CDR3 protein is CASSQGESPQHF. In DNA form, the CDR3 reads TGTGCCAGCTCGCAAGGGGAATCGCCCCAGCATTTT.

V gene TRBV7-9 combines with J gene TRBJ2-5; the match to TRBD2 covers 13 bases. The V and J ends lost 5 bases and 4 bases, in that order; junction bases with no gene match: 4. Looked up from germline, CDR1 is SEHNR and CDR2 is FQNEAQ (reference sequence). This CDR3 contains 15 residues. This CDR3 is CASSQRLAGGETQYF. In nucleotides, the CDR3 is TGTGCCAGCAGCCAACGACTAGCGGGGGGAGAGACCCAGTACTTC.

This clone appeared a single time. V is TRBV3-1 (or the pseudogene TRBV3-2) and J is TRBJ2-3; weak D call: TRBD2 (5 bases). CDR3 length: 17 amino acids. Trimming removed 4 bases at V and 2 bases at J, with 19 bases between. CDR1 and CDR2 from the germline V gene are LGHDT and YNNKEL (reference sequence). CDR3 loop: CASSLGSRGPFTDTQYF. The CDR3 coding sequence is TGTGCCAGCAGCCTCGGCTCCCGCGGGCCGTTCACAGATACGCAGTATTTT.

The chain links TRBV5-1 to TRBJ2-7, with D hard to call. Germline V gene lookup returns CDR1 SGHRS and CDR2 YFSETQ. The CDR3 has 11 residues. The V end was cut by 6 bases, the J end by 3 bases, with 7 bases between. CDR3 sequence: CASNTDYEQYF. The DNA for the CDR3 is TGCGCCAGCAACACCGACTACGAGCAGTACTTC.

This clone was seen a few times. V is TRBV18 and J is TRBJ1-1; no definite D call. The length of the CDR3 is 15 residues. Germline-derived CDR1 and CDR2 are KGHSH and LQKENI. Trimming shortened V by 0 bases and J by 0 bases, and 8 bases separated the two germline ends. The CDR3 loop is CASSPPRGLNTEAFF. DNA for the CDR3: TGTGCCAGCTCACCACCGAGAGGTCTGAACACTGAAGCTTTCTTT.

The chain recombines TRBV11-2 with TRBJ1-3, with unresolved D. Germline CDR1 and CDR2: SGHAT and FQNNGV. This CDR3 comprises 19 residues. V lost 0 bases, J lost 0 bases, and 18 bases lay in between. The chain's CDR3 is CASSLDRLQALYSGNTIYF. The CDR3 nucleotides are TGTGCCAGCAGCTTAGACCGCTTGCAAGCATTGTACTCTGGAAACACCATATATTTT.

The CDR3 is CASGTGRNQPQHF. In DNA, the CDR3 is TGTGCCTCCGGGACAGGCCGCAATCAGCCCCAGCATTTT. V usage is TRBV30 and J usage is TRBJ1-5, with 8 nucleotides matching TRBD1. The CDR3 totals 13 residues. J lost 2 bases, V lost 7 bases, and 4 bases had no gene match. Per germline, CDR1 GTSNPN and CDR2 SVGIG (reference sequence).

This sequence joins TRBV19 and TRBJ2-3, with D maybe TRBD1 (6 bases). Between the trimmed V and J ends, which lost 10 bases and 1 base, there was a span of 18 bases. The CDR3 runs to 15 residues. Germline CDR1 is LNHDA and CDR2 is SQIVND (reference sequence). This CDR3 is CATQGQGWGTDTQYF. The CDR3 DNA reads as TGTGCCACCCAGGGGCAGGGTTGGGGCACAGATACGCAGTATTTT.